Below are 13 T cell receptor beta chains sequenced from a single sample in a study of monozygotic twins with inflammatory bowel disease. One entry per CDR3 protein, without DNA, is what TCRdb gives after re-calling the 5' RACE reads. Its table records hundreds of thousands of distinct CDR3 sequences. The specimen was blood. These receptors originate from a human donor with ulcerative colitis or Crohn's disease, or a healthy co-twin of an affected twin (not recorded which).

The CDR3 sequence is CASSQPQGTEAFF. The rearrangement joins TRBV3-1 to TRBJ1-1. The CDR3 runs 13 residues. Germline V gene sequence: CDR1 LGHDT, CDR2 YNNKEL (reference sequence). Full variable domain (outside the CDR3, taken from reference TRBV3-1 and TRBJ1-1): DTAVSQTPKYLVTQMGNDKSIKCEQNLGHDTMYWYKQDSKKFLKIMFSYNNKELIINETVPNRFSPKSPDKAHLNLHINSLELGDSAVYFCASSQPQGTEAFFGQGTRLTVV.

The genes are TRBV7-8 and TRBJ2-7; TCRdb names TRBD2, which stays unverified in the absence of DNA. This CDR3 spans 15 amino acids. CDR1 is SGHVS and CDR2 is FQNEAQ in the germline V gene. CDR3 loop: CASSLETGGVEEQYF.

The chain has TRBV5-1 and TRBJ1-1; checking the TCRdb D call of TRBD1 is not possible without DNA. Per germline, CDR1 SGHRS and CDR2 YFSETQ. The CDR3 contains 14 residues. This CDR3 is CASSPRDRDTEAFF. Using reference TRBV5-1 and TRBJ1-1 for the parts outside the CDR3, the full variable domain is KAGVTQTPRYLIKTRGQQVTLSCSPISGHRSVSWYQQTPGQGLQFLFEYFSETQRNKGNFPGRFSGRQFSNSRSEMNVSTLELGDSALYLCASSPRDRDTEAFFGQGTRLTVV.

V and J are TRBV3-1 and TRBJ1-1. Germline V gene sequence: CDR1 LGHDT, CDR2 YNNKEL (reference sequence). There are 13 residues in the CDR3. The chain's CDR3 is CASRHRLGTEAFF.

The rearrangement uses TRBV18 and TRBJ2-1. The germline V gene has CDR1 KGHSH and CDR2 LQKENI. The CDR3 sequence is 15 residues long. The CDR3 here is CASSPLGILNNEQFF.

This chain uses TRBV7-9 with TRBJ2-5; with no DNA, the TCRdb D assignment of TRBD1 cannot be verified. This CDR3 has 15 residues. CDR1 and CDR2 (germline): SEHNR, FQNEAQ (reference sequence). CDR3 sequence reads: CASSFLFTGGETQYF.

The V call is TRBV12-3 or TRBV12-4, the J call TRBJ2-5; the D gene TCRdb calls, TRBD2, cannot be checked with no DNA. The CDR3 runs to 16 residues. The CDR3 protein is CASSLGTGGGQETQYF.

The chain uses TRBV2 and TRBJ2-1. CDR1 and CDR2 (germline): SNHLY, FYNNEI. The CDR3 sequence is 15 residues long. The CDR3 is CASSDPDNSYNEQFF.

V usage is TRBV23-1 and J usage is TRBJ2-1; the TRBD1 assignment by TCRdb is unverifiable without DNA. TRBV23-1 is classed as an ORF, of uncertain function. The CDR3 runs to 13 residues. Here the CDR3 reads CASSQFIRGEQFF.

This sequence joins TRBV6-1 and TRBJ1-1. The CDR3 is made up of 11 amino acids. The germline V gene encodes CDR1 MNHNS and CDR2 SASEGT. This chain's CDR3 is CALGRYTEAFF.

The V call is TRBV11-2, the J call TRBJ2-1; TCRdb's assignment of TRBD1 cannot be checked, as there is no DNA. Germline V CDR1 and CDR2: SGHAT, FQNNGV. This CDR3 contains 16 residues. CDR3 protein: CASSLTIGQGANEQFF.

Here the CDR3 reads CAISELEVGYEQYF. This chain connects TRBV10-3 to TRBJ2-7. Germline CDR1 reads ENHRY; CDR2 reads SYGVKD. CDR3 size: 14 residues.

V is TRBV7-9 and J is TRBJ2-1; TCRdb's D gene call, TRBD2, goes unchecked for lack of DNA. The CDR3 sequence is 17 residues long. Germline V gene lookup returns CDR1 SEHNR and CDR2 FQNEAQ (reference sequence). The CDR3 region is CASSLGREGLGSNEQFF.